Below, one TCR beta chain is given with its context. Its recognized antigen is unknown. Base qualities are not provided; no much larger clone lies one nucleotide away. The data are from a study of T cell changes during pregnancy in multiple sclerosis (dated by TCRdb to the late 2010s). In terms of the full investigation: The study examined how the T cell repertoire changed over the course of pregnancy in women with multiple sclerosis.

The library relied on the immunoSEQ multiplex PCR assay. Entries here come from immuneACCESS through TCRdb and include only in-frame sequences with V and J called. Some clones fail to appear in such tables; in the studies checked, an unresolved V gene covers under half of the shortfall, and the cause of the remainder is unknown. Within this sample are about 57,000 clones, with less than 95% of them counted one time only. About 3.7% of the sample belongs to the ten largest clones. The CDR3 runs 15 residues from the cysteine to the phenylalanine. Solely the CDR3 DNA is kept, with 45 bases framed from the first base. Trimming takes 7 bases off V and 2 bases off J; junction bases not matched to a gene: 5. In the germline V gene, CDR1 corresponds to MNHNS and CDR2 to SASEGT.

Recombination joined TRBV6-1 with TRBJ2-1, and TRBD2 matches 10 of the central bases. The receptor's source is a female donor in good health, enrolled as a control in a pregnancy study. The material was peripheral blood, obtained after pregnancy. The DNA sequence is TGTGCCAGCAAAACTAGCGGGGCGACCTACAATGAGCAGTTCTTC. The resulting protein is CASKTSGATYNEQFF.